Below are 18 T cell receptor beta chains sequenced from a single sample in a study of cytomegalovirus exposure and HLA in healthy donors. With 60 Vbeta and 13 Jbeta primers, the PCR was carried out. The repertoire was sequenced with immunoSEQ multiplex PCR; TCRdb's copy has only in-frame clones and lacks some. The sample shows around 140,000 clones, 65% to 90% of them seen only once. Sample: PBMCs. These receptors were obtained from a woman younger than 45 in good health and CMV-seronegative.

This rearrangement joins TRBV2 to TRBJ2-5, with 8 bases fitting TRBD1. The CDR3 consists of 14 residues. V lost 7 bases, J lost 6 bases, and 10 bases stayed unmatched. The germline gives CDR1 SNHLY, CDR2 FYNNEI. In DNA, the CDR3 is TGTGCCAGCACTCCCGGACAGGGTGGGCAGACCCAGTACTTC. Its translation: CASTPGQGGQTQYF.

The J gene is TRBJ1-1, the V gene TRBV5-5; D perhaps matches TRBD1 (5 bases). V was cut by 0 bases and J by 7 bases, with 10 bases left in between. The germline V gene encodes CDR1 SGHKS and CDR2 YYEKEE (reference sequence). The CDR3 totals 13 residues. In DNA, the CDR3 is TGTGCCAGCAGCTTGGCGGCAGGGCTTGAAGCTTTCTTT. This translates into CASSLAAGLEAFF.

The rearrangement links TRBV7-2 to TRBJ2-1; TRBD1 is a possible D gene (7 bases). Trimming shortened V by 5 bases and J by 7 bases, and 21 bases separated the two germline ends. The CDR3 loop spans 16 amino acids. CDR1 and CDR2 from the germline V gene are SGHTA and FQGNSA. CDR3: CASSLRGVGGRNEQFF. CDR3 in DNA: TGTGCCAGCAGCCTCAGGGGGGTTGGGGGGCGGAATGAGCAGTTCTTC.

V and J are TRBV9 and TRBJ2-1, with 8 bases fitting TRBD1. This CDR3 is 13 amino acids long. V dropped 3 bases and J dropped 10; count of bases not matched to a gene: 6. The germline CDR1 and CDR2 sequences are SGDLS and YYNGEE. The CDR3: CASSARQGREQFF. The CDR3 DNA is TGTGCCAGCAGCGCGAGACAGGGGAGGGAGCAGTTCTTC.

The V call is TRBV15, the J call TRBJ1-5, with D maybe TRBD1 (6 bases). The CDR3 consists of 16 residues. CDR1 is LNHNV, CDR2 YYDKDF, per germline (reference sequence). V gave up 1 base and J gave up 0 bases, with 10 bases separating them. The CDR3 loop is CATSRGPGHSNQPQHF. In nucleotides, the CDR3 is TGTGCCACCAGCAGAGGTCCGGGACATAGCAATCAGCCCCAGCATTTT.

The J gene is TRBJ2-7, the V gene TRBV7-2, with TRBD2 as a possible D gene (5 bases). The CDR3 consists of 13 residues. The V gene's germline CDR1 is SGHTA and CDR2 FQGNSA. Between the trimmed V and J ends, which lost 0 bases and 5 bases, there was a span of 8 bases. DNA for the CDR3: TGTGCCAGCAGCTTAGCGCTAGCAGACGAGCAGTACTTC. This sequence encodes CASSLALADEQYF.

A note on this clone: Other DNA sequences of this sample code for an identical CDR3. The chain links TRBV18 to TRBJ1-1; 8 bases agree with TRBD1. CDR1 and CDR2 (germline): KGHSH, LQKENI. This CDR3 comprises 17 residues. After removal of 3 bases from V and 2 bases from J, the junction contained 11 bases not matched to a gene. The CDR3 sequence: CASSPLDRGFANTEAFF. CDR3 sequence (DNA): TGTGCCAGCTCACCCCTCGACAGGGGCTTCGCCAACACTGAAGCTTTCTTT.

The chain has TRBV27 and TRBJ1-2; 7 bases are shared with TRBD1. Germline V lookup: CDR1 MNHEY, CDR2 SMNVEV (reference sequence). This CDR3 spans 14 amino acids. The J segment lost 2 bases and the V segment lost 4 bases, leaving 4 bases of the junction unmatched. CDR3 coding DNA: TGTGCCAGCAGTTCGACAGGGTGGAACTATGGCTACACCTTC. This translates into CASSSTGWNYGYTF.

The CDR3 sequence is CATSRQNSGANVLTF. In DNA form, the CDR3 reads TGTGCCACCAGCAGACAAAACTCTGGGGCCAACGTCCTGACTTTC. V usage is TRBV15 and J usage is TRBJ2-6; D uncertain. Germline-derived CDR1 and CDR2 are LNHNV and YYDKDF (reference sequence). V lost 2 bases, J lost 0 bases, and 5 bases lay in between. The CDR3 is 15 residues long.

The CDR3 DNA sequence: TGTGCCAGCAGTTTCCGCGTGAGCAAGCCGCCCTACGAGCAGTACTTC. Protein: CASSFRVSKPPYEQYF. This sequence joins TRBV6-5 and TRBJ2-7; D remains ambiguous. Trimming shortened V by 4 bases and J by 2 bases, and 18 bases separated the two germline ends. This CDR3 comprises 16 residues. CDR1 and CDR2 from the germline V gene are MNHEY and SVGAGI.

DNA of the CDR3: TGTGCCAGCAGCTACCTAAGCACAGATACGCAGTATTTT. Translation: CASSYLSTDTQYF. The genes are TRBV5-4 and TRBJ2-3; D not resolved. The CDR3 contains 13 residues. V dropped 3 bases and J dropped 0 bases, with 5 bases sitting between them. In germline, CDR1 is SGHNT, CDR2 YYREEE (reference sequence).

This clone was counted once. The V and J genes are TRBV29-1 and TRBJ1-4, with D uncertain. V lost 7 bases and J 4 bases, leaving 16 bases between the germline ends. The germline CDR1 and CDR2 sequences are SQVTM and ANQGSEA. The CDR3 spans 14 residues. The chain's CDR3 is CSGALGADNEKLFF. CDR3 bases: TGCAGCGGTGCTTTAGGAGCGGATAATGAAAAACTGTTTTTT.

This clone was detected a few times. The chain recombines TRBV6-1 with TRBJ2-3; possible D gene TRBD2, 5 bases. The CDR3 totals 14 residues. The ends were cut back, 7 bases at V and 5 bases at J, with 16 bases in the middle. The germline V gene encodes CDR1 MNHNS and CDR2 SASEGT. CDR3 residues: CASTTWGRGDTQYF. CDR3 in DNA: TGTGCCAGCACAACTTGGGGTCGGGGAGATACGCAGTATTTT.

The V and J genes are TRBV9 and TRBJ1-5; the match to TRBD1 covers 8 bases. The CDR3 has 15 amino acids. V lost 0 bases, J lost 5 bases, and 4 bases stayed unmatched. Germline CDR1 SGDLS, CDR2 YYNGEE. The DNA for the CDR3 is TGTGCCAGCAGCGTAGGGACAGGGTCGCATCAGCCCCAGCATTTT. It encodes CASSVGTGSHQPQHF. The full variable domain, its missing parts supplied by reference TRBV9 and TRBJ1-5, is DSGVTQTPKHLITATGQRVTLRCSPRSGDLSVYWYQQSLDQGLQFLIQYYNGEERAKGNILERFSAQQFPDLHSELNLSSLELGDSALYFCASSVGTGSHQPQHFGDGTRLSIL.

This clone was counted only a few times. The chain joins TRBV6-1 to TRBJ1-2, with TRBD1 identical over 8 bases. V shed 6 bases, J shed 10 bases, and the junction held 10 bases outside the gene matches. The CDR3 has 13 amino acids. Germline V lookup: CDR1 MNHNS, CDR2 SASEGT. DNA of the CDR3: TGTGCCAGCAGGGAATGGACAGGGTCATTCTACACCTTC. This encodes CASREWTGSFYTF.

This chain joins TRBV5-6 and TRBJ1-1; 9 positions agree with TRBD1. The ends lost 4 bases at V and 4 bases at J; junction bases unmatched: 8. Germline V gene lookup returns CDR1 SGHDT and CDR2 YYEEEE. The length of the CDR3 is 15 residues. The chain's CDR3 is CASSENRGLSTEAFF. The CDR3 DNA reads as TGTGCCAGCAGCGAGAACAGGGGGCTGAGCACTGAAGCTTTCTTT.

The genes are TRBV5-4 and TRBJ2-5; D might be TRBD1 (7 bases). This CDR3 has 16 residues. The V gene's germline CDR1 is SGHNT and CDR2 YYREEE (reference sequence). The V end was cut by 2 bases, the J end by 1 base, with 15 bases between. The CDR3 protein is CASSLGGTAFQETQYF. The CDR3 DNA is TGTGCCAGCAGCTTAGGCGGGACAGCGTTCCAAGAGACCCAGTACTTC.

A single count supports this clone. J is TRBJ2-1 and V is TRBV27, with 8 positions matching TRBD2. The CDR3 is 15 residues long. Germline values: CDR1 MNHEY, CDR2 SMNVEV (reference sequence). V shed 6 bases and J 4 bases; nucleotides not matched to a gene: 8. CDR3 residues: CASSQPLAEYNEQFF. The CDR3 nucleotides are TGTGCCAGCAGCCAACCACTAGCGGAGTACAATGAGCAGTTCTTC.